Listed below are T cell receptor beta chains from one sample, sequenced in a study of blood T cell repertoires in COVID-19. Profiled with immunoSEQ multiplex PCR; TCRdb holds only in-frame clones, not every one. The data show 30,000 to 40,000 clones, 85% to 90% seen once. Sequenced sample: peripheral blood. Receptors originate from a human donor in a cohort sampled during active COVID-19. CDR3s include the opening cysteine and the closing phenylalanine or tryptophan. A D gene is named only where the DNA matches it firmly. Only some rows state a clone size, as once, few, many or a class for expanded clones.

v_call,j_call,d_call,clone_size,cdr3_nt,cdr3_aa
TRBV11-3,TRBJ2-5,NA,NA,TGTGCCAGCAGCTTACCCCGTTGTCGTGCGGAGTACCAAGAGACCCAGTACTTC,CASSLPRCRAEYQETQYF
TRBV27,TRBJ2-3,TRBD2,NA,TGTGCCAGCACCCCGGTGGAGCGGGGGGTCCTAGATACGCAGTATTTT,CASTPVERGVLDTQYF
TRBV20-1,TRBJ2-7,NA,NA,TGCAGTGCTAGTGGGTCGGGAGAGGGGGAGGGGCAGTACTTC,CSASGSGEGEGQYF
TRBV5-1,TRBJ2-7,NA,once,TGCGCCAGCAGCTTGGAGTCTACCTATACCTACGAGCAGTACTTC,CASSLESTYTYEQYF
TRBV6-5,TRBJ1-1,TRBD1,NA,TGTGCCAGCAGTTATTCGGGACAGTATTACACTGAAGCTTTCTTT,CASSYSGQYYTEAFF
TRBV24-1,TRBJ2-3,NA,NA,TGTGCCACCAGTGTTCCCGGGGCAGATACGCAGTATTTT,CATSVPGADTQYF
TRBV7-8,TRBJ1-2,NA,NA,TGTGCCAGCAGTTTGTCAGGGGACTATGGCTACACCTTC,CASSLSGDYGYTF
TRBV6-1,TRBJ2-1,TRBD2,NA,TGTGCCAGCAGTGCCTTTAGCGGGAGAGGTTCCTACAATGAGCAGTTCTTC,CASSAFSGRGSYNEQFF
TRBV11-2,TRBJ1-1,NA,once,TGTGCCAGCAGCCCAAGTGAGGGAGGAACTGAAGCTTTCTTT,CASSPSEGGTEAFF
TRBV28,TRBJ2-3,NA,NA,TGTGCCAGCAGTCCCCCCATAGATACGCAGTATTTT,CASSPPIDTQYF
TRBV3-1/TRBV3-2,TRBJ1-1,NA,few,TGTGCCAGCAGTCGGACTCTCATGAACACTGAAGCTTTCTTT,CASSRTLMNTEAFF
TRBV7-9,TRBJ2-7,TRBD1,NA,TGTGCCAGCAGCTTAGGACAGGGGCCCCGGTACGAGCAGTACTTC,CASSLGQGPRYEQYF
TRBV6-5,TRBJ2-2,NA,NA,TGTGCCAGCAGTTACGAGGTGAACACCGGGGAGCTGTTTTTT,CASSYEVNTGELFF
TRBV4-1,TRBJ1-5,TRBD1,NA,TGCGCCAGCAGCCAGGGACAGTATCAGCCCCAGCATTTT,CASSQGQYQPQHF
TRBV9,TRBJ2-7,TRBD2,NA,TGTGCCAGCAGCGTTCACGCGGGGGGCCCTACAATATCCTACGAGCAGTACTTC,CASSVHAGGPTISYEQYF
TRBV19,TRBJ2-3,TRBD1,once,TGTGCCAGTACCCTGACAGGGATAGATACGCAGTATTTT,CASTLTGIDTQYF
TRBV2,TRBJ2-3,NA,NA,TGTGCCACGGGGATGAACCAGCGATCCCCTAATACGCAGTATTTT,CATGMNQRSPNTQYF